What follows are 17 T cell receptor beta chains derived from one specimen sequenced in a study of blood T cell repertoires in COVID-19 (dated by TCRdb to the early 2020s). Receptors were amplified or captured by the immunoSEQ multiplex PCR assay. TCRdb carries this immuneACCESS record with in-frame sequences only. Its versions omit some clonotypes, under half of them owing to an unresolved V gene in the studies checked, with the rest unexplained. Counted in this sample were more than 100,000 clones; approximately 80% of them appeared once. Together, the top ten hold around 13% of the sample. Material: peripheral blood. These receptors were collected from a human donor in a cohort sampled during active COVID-19.

V usage is TRBV21-1 and J usage is TRBJ1-1; the table's D call TRBD1 went unverified against the DNA. TRBV21-1 counts as a pseudogene. The CDR3 sequence is 16 residues long. CDR3 amino acids: CASSKVRAICSTEAFF. DNA of the CDR3: TGTGCCAGCAGCAAAGTCAGGGCAATTTGCTCCACTGAAGCTTTCTTT.

A remark on this clone: This same CDR3 is encoded by further DNA sequences in the sample. V usage is TRBV5-1 and J usage is TRBJ2-2; perhaps TRBD2 as D (6 bases). This CDR3 is built from 14 residues. The V end was cut by 0 bases, the J end by 5 bases, with 8 bases between. CDR1 is SGHRS and CDR2 is YFSETQ in the germline V gene. The CDR3 loop reads CASSLAAGTGELFF. The CDR3, as DNA: TGCGCCAGCAGCTTGGCTGCGGGGACCGGGGAGCTGTTTTTT.

The V and J genes are TRBV29-1 and TRBJ2-1; 7 bases map to TRBD1. Germline values: CDR1 SQVTM, CDR2 ANQGSEA. V shed 7 bases and J 5 bases; nucleotides not matched to a gene: 11. CDR3 size: 14 residues. The CDR3 region has the DNA TGCAGCGCCACTATTAGGACAGGCAACAATGAGCAGTTCTTC. Translating it yields CSATIRTGNNEQFF.

The gene calls are TRBV6-1 and TRBJ2-1; D may be TRBD1 (6 bases). Germline V lookup: CDR1 MNHNS, CDR2 SASEGT. The V end lost 3 bases, the J end lost 2 bases, and 14 bases lay between the germline ends. CDR3 length: 16 amino acids. The CDR3 DNA follows: TGTGCCAGCAGTGAGGGGCAGGGGAAGACCTACAATGAGCAGTTCTTC. This sequence encodes CASSEGQGKTYNEQFF.

A few counts support this clone. The rearrangement uses TRBV30 and TRBJ1-5, with TRBD1 matching over 7 bases. There are 13 residues in the CDR3. Germline loops: CDR1 GTSNPN, CDR2 SVGIG (reference sequence). Trimming took 5 bases from V and 4 from J; bases not matched to a gene: 5. The CDR3 nucleotides are TGTGCCTGGGGCCGGACAGGAAATCAGCCCCAGCATTTT. It specifies CAWGRTGNQPQHF.

This clone appeared once. This chain connects TRBV5-5 to TRBJ2-5; 11 bases fit TRBD2. The CDR3 spans 17 residues. Germline assignment: CDR1 SGHKS and CDR2 YYEKEE (reference sequence). J lost 0 bases, V lost 7 bases, and 11 bases had no gene match. The CDR3 DNA sequence: TGTGCCAGCCCGGGGCTAGCGGGGGGCCCTAACCAAGAGACCCAGTACTTC. Protein sequence: CASPGLAGGPNQETQYF.

The chain carries TRBV7-9 and TRBJ2-5, with D perhaps TRBD2 (6 bases). V was pared by 1 base and J by 2 bases, with 14 bases between. The length of the CDR3 is 16 residues. Germline V gene sequence: CDR1 SEHNR, CDR2 FQNEAQ (reference sequence). CDR3 nucleotide sequence: TGTGCCAGCAGCTTAGAGGCTAGCGCCCTGCAAGAGACCCAGTACTTC. Amino acid sequence: CASSLEASALQETQYF.

V and J are TRBV12-3 or TRBV12-4 and TRBJ1-2; D is ambiguous. The V and J ends lost 7 bases and 6 bases respectively, with 15 bases between them. CDR3 length: 13 residues. The CDR3, as DNA: TGTGCCAGCAATTTTCGTGGAGGGCATGGCTACACCTTC. Translating it yields CASNFRGGHGYTF.

V gene TRBV7-2 combines with J gene TRBJ2-1; 9 bases map to TRBD2. CDR1 SGHTA and CDR2 FQGNSA come from the germline V gene. J lost 7 bases, V lost 4 bases, and 11 bases had no gene match. This CDR3 comprises 16 residues. CDR3 in DNA: TGTGCCAGCAGCTCAAATAGCGGGGGAGTAAGGAATGAGCAGTTCTTC. Its protein product is CASSSNSGGVRNEQFF.

The rearrangement links TRBV6-2 or TRBV6-3 to TRBJ2-7; D remains unclear. From germline, CDR1 is MNHEY and CDR2 SVGEGT. Trimming left V 2 bases short and J 4 bases short, with 12 bases between. The CDR3 spans 14 residues. The CDR3 is CASSYPSSGYEQYF. The CDR3 nucleotides read TGTGCCAGCAGTTACCCCTCCTCAGGTTACGAGCAGTACTTC.

The V gene is TRBV5-1, the J gene TRBJ1-1; 9 nucleotides line up with TRBD1. The V and J ends lost 6 bases and 5 bases, in that order; junction bases with no gene match: 17. The CDR3 is 17 residues long. CDR1 is SGHRS, CDR2 YFSETQ, per germline. The CDR3 DNA is TGCGCCAGCACTCCGGCGGGGACAGGGAAAAGGGGAACTGAAGCTTTCTTT. Protein: CASTPAGTGKRGTEAFF. Full variable domain (missing parts from reference TRBV5-1 and TRBJ1-1): KAGVTQTPRYLIKTRGQQVTLSCSPISGHRSVSWYQQTPGQGLQFLFEYFSETQRNKGNFPGRFSGRQFSNSRSEMNVSTLELGDSALYLCASTPAGTGKRGTEAFFGQGTRLTVV.

The V gene is TRBV11-2, the J gene TRBJ2-5; 8 bases are a match to TRBD2. Trimming took 4 bases from V and 4 from J; bases not matched to a gene: 11. Germline-derived CDR1 and CDR2 are SGHAT and FQNNGV. CDR3 length: 16 residues. The chain's CDR3 is CASSSGVRGGVETQYF. DNA for the CDR3: TGTGCCAGCAGCTCAGGGGTACGGGGGGGCGTAGAGACCCAGTACTTC.

The chain joins TRBV3-1 (or the pseudogene TRBV3-2) to TRBJ1-4, with TRBD1 as a possible D gene (5 bases). The CDR3 has 15 residues. The V end lost 5 bases, the J end lost 4 bases, and 14 bases lay between the germline ends. Germline V lookup: CDR1 LGHDT, CDR2 YNNKEL (reference sequence). The CDR3 coding sequence is TGTGCCAGCAGCTCCCCGGACACACTTAATGAAAAACTGTTTTTT. It is translated as CASSSPDTLNEKLFF.

The chain recombines TRBV29-1 with TRBJ2-7; the match to TRBD1 covers 9 bases. Germline CDR1 SQVTM, CDR2 ANQGSEA. This CDR3 region has 15 residues. The J segment lost 0 bases and the V segment lost 2 bases, leaving 5 bases of the junction unmatched. The CDR3 protein is CSVEMDRGSSYEQYF. The CDR3 DNA reads TGCAGCGTTGAAATGGACAGGGGAAGCTCCTACGAGCAGTACTTC.

This clone occurred once. The V gene is TRBV5-6, the J gene TRBJ2-5; 8 bases align to TRBD1. V gave up 0 bases and J gave up 5 bases; unmatched junction bases: 6. The CDR3 loop spans 15 amino acids. Germline loops: CDR1 SGHDT, CDR2 YYEEEE. The CDR3 here is CASSLAGQGGETQYF. The CDR3 DNA is TGTGCCAGCAGCTTGGCCGGACAGGGTGGGGAGACCCAGTACTTC.

The chain employs TRBV3-1 (or the pseudogene TRBV3-2) and TRBJ1-2; D not certain. Trimming stripped 1 base from V and 4 bases from J, with 4 bases between. Germline CDR1 and CDR2: LGHDT and YNNKEL (reference sequence). This CDR3 spans 12 amino acids. The CDR3: CASSQVSYGYTF. The CDR3 bases are TGTGCCAGCAGCCAAGTCAGCTATGGCTACACCTTC.

V and J are TRBV7-9 and TRBJ2-1; 10 nucleotides agree with TRBD2. Germline V gene lookup returns CDR1 SEHNR and CDR2 FQNEAQ (reference sequence). This CDR3 contains 15 residues. The J segment lost 8 bases and the V segment lost 5 bases, leaving 9 bases of the junction unmatched. DNA for the CDR3: TGTGCCAGCAGCCATAGCGGGGGGCTGGGATATGAGCAGTTCTTC. It translates to CASSHSGGLGYEQFF.